A single sample gave rise to the 21 T cell receptor beta chains below, sequenced in a study of blood T cell repertoires in COVID-19 (dated by TCRdb to the early 2020s). The library was generated by the immunoSEQ multiplex PCR assay. TCRdb took over this immuneACCESS table, retaining in-frame rearrangements with V and J assigned. Such tables are incomplete; in checked studies, under half of the missing clones stem from an unresolved V gene, and the remainder is unexplained. The sample has 120,000 or so clones on record, 85% of them singletons. 5% to 7.5% of the sample rests with the top ten. The sample consisted of peripheral blood. These receptors all stem from an elderly man with active or convalescent COVID-19.

The chain is built from TRBV6-5 and TRBJ2-7, with 7 bases fitting TRBD1. Germline values: CDR1 MNHEY, CDR2 SVGAGI. J lost 5 bases, V lost 7 bases, and 11 bases had no gene match. The CDR3 is 14 residues long. The CDR3 region is CASTPPGTDHEQYF. In DNA form, the CDR3 reads TGTGCCAGCACCCCCCCCGGGACAGACCACGAGCAGTACTTC.

The chain recombines TRBV6-1 with TRBJ1-4; D is perhaps TRBD1 (5 bases). Germline loops: CDR1 MNHNS, CDR2 SASEGT. Trimming removed 1 base from V and 7 bases from J, with 16 bases in between. The CDR3 length is 16 residues. CDR3 coding DNA: TGTGCCAGCAGTGAAGTCGTAGGCGGACATACTGAAAAACTGTTTTTT. Protein: CASSEVVGGHTEKLFF.

The rearrangement joins TRBV21-1 to TRBJ2-7; the DNA was not compared with TRBD1, the D call given in the table. TRBV21-1 is a listed pseudogene. The CDR3 loop spans 13 amino acids. CDR3 sequence: CASRVDSAYEQYF. Here the CDR3 DNA reads TGTGCCAGCAGGGTGGACAGCGCCTACGAGCAGTACTTC.

This rearrangement joins TRBV28 to TRBJ1-2, with D hard to call. Looked up from germline, CDR1 is MDHEN and CDR2 is SYDVKM. Trimming took off 3 bases at V and 4 bases at J, with 18 bases between the two ends. The CDR3 is 16 amino acids. This CDR3 is CASSFGEGKHLYGYTF. Written as DNA, the CDR3 is TGTGCCAGCAGTTTTGGGGAGGGCAAACACCTCTATGGCTACACCTTC.

The chain uses TRBV6-6 and TRBJ1-4; no definite D call. V lost 4 bases and J lost 8, with 8 bases in between. Germline CDR1 is MNHNY and CDR2 is SVGAGI (reference sequence). This CDR3 is 12 amino acids long. For the CDR3, the DNA is TGTGCCAGCAGTTTTACGGGGGAAAAACTGTTTTTT. This encodes CASSFTGEKLFF.

This clone occurred a few times. The chain recombines TRBV24-1 with TRBJ1-5, with D tentatively TRBD1 (6 bases). CDR3 length equals 16 residues. The V end lost 2 bases, the J end lost 0 bases, and 10 bases lay between the germline ends. From germline, CDR1 is KGHDR and CDR2 SFDVKD. CDR3 residues: CATSDWSGDSNQPQHF. CDR3 nucleotides: TGTGCCACCAGTGATTGGTCAGGGGATAGCAATCAGCCCCAGCATTTT.

The chain uses TRBV2 and TRBJ1-3, with D possibly TRBD1 on 5 matching bases. Trimming removed 8 bases from V and 4 bases from J, with 12 bases in between. This CDR3 region has 13 residues. Germline V CDR1 and CDR2: SNHLY, FYNNEI. In DNA, the CDR3 is TGTGCCAGCGTCCTGGGGCGAGGAAACACCATATATTTT. Amino acid sequence: CASVLGRGNTIYF.

The rearrangement uses TRBV12-1 and TRBJ2-7; the table's D call, TRBD2, has no DNA check behind it. TRBV12-1 is reported as a pseudogene. There are 15 residues in the CDR3. CDR3 nucleotide sequence: TGTGCCAGCAGCTTTGCACTAGCGGGGGTCTACGAGCAGTACTTC. Residues: CASSFALAGVYEQYF.

The rearrangement links TRBV28 to TRBJ2-4, with D tentatively TRBD2 (6 bases). Trimming took 8 bases from V and 0 from J, leaving 11 bases between them. Germline V gene lookup returns CDR1 MDHEN and CDR2 SYDVKM. This CDR3 is built from 14 residues. CDR3 loop: CASRPAGAKNIQYF. The CDR3 coding sequence is TGTGCCAGCCGCCCAGCGGGAGCCAAAAACATTCAGTACTTC.

V is TRBV9 and J is TRBJ1-2; D is ambiguous. Trimming took off 4 bases at V and 5 bases at J, with 12 bases between the two ends. Germline V gives CDR1 SGDLS, CDR2 YYNGEE. The CDR3 is made up of 13 amino acids. The CDR3 DNA follows: TGTGCCAGCAGCCCCGACGGAGATTATGGCTACACCTTC. This codes for CASSPDGDYGYTF.

The chain has TRBV18 and TRBJ2-1; weak D call: TRBD1 (6 bases). The V gene lost 5 bases and the J gene lost 0 bases, with 14 bases spanning the gap. This CDR3 has 16 residues. Germline V gene lookup returns CDR1 KGHSH and CDR2 LQKENI. The CDR3 sequence: CASSARQVSSYNEQFF. DNA of the CDR3: TGTGCCAGCTCAGCGAGACAGGTTAGCTCCTACAATGAGCAGTTCTTC. The whole variable domain, filled in from reference TRBV18 and TRBJ2-1, reads NAGVMQNPRHLVRRRGQEARLRCSPMKGHSHVYWYRQLPEEGLKFMVYLQKENIIDESGMPKERFSAEFPKEGPSILRIQQVVRGDSAAYFCASSARQVSSYNEQFFGPGTRLTVL.

This chain links TRBV5-4 with TRBJ2-3, with D possibly being TRBD2 (6 bases). The germline gives CDR1 SGHNT, CDR2 YYREEE (reference sequence). V shed 6 bases and J shed 3 bases, with 17 bases lying between them. This CDR3 is built from 15 residues. The CDR3 DNA follows: TGTGCCAGCAACCCACCGGGAGTTCGAACAGATACGCAGTATTTT. Translation gives CASNPPGVRTDTQYF.

This chain uses TRBV5-1 with TRBJ1-2; 9 bases fit TRBD1. V gave up 5 bases and J gave up 7 bases; unmatched junction bases: 12. This CDR3 has 15 residues. In germline, CDR1 is SGHRS, CDR2 YFSETQ. The CDR3 DNA sequence: TGCGCCAGCAGGGGGACCACAGGGGGCCGCGGTGGCTACACCTTC. Protein sequence: CASRGTTGGRGGYTF.

The V and J genes are TRBV5-4 and TRBJ2-5; 11 bases align to TRBD2. The CDR3 contains 16 residues. Trimming cost V 2 bases and J 0 bases; bases outside gene matches: 3. The germline V gene has CDR1 SGHNT and CDR2 YYREEE (reference sequence). Written as DNA, the CDR3 is TGTGCCAGCAGCTTACGGACTAGCGGGTACCAAGAGACCCAGTACTTC. This encodes CASSLRTSGYQETQYF.

The rearrangement links TRBV29-1 to TRBJ1-2; no definite D call. Trimming removed 4 bases from V and 5 bases from J, with 14 bases in between. In germline, CDR1 is SQVTM, CDR2 ANQGSEA. This CDR3 has 13 amino acids. CDR3 amino acids: CSVVQERRYGYTF. CDR3 nucleotides: TGCAGCGTTGTGCAGGAGAGGAGGTATGGCTACACCTTC.

The rearrangement joins TRBV29-1 to TRBJ2-5; the D gene is possibly TRBD1 (6 bases). Deletions cut 7 bases from V and 5 bases from J, with 17 bases between. Looked up from germline, CDR1 is SQVTM and CDR2 is ANQGSEA. The CDR3 is 13 amino acids. The CDR3 reads CSATNRAGETQYF. CDR3 DNA: TGCAGCGCTACTAACAGGGCCGGGGAGACCCAGTACTTC.

The gene calls are TRBV6-1 and TRBJ1-2; weak D call: TRBD1 (5 bases). V shed 2 bases and J shed 6 bases, with 19 bases lying between them. Germline loops: CDR1 MNHNS, CDR2 SASEGT. CDR3 length equals 16 residues. In DNA, the CDR3 is TGTGCCAGCAGTGAAAGTCCAGGGATCTCCAGAGATGGCTACACCTTC. Protein sequence: CASSESPGISRDGYTF.

The V gene is TRBV19, the J gene TRBJ1-6; perhaps TRBD1 as D (6 bases). Trimming left V 5 bases short and J 1 base short, with 9 bases between. From germline, CDR1 is LNHDA and CDR2 SQIVND (reference sequence). The CDR3 extends over 15 amino acids. DNA for the CDR3: TGTGCCAGTAGTCCAGGGGTATCCTATAATTCACCCCTCCACTTT. This gives the protein CASSPGVSYNSPLHF.

V gene TRBV4-2 combines with J gene TRBJ2-1; 7 bases fit TRBD2. The CDR3 is 17 residues long. The germline gives CDR1 LGHNA, CDR2 YNFKEQ. Trimming took 4 bases from V and 0 from J; bases not matched to a gene: 9. CDR3 DNA sequence: TGTGCCAGCAGCCGCGTAGCGGGCGGGAGCTCCTACAATGAGCAGTTCTTC. This translates into CASSRVAGGSSYNEQFF.

The sample holds a few counts of this clone. The chain recombines TRBV19 with TRBJ2-2; TRBD1 aligns across 9 bases. Germline CDR1 and CDR2: LNHDA and SQIVND (reference sequence). The CDR3 spans 14 residues. J gave up 5 bases and V 9 bases, and 7 bases lay outside the gene matches. This CDR3 is CASLVTGGTGELFF. In DNA form, the CDR3 reads TGTGCCAGCCTGGTGACAGGGGGGACCGGGGAGCTGTTTTTT.

Here the CDR3 reads CASSIAGEVDEQYF. DNA for the CDR3: TGTGCCAGCAGCATCGCGGGAGAGGTGGACGAGCAGTACTTC. This sequence joins TRBV6-5 and TRBJ2-7; 7 nucleotides agree with TRBD2. V shed 6 bases, J shed 5 bases, and the junction held 10 bases outside the gene matches. The V gene's germline CDR1 is MNHEY and CDR2 SVGAGI. The length of the CDR3 is 14 residues.